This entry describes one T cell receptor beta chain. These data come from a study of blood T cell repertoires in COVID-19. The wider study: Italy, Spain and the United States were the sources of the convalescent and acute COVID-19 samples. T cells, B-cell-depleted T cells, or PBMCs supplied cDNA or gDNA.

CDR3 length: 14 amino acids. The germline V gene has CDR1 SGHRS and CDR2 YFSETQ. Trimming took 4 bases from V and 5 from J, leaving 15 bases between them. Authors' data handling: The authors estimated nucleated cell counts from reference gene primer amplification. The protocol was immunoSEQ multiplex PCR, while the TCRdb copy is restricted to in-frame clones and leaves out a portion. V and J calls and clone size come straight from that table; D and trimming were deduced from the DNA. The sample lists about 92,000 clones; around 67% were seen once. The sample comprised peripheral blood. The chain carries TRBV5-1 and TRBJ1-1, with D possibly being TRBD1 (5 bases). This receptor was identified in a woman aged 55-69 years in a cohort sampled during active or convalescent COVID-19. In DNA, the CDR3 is TGCGCCAGCAGCGTTCAGGGTGAGCGAACTGAAGCTTTCTTT. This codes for CASSVQGERTEAFF.